The present T cell receptor beta chain was sequenced within a study of cytomegalovirus exposure and HLA in healthy donors. CDR1 is MNHEY and CDR2 is SVGAGI in the germline V gene. Trimming removed 2 bases from V and 7 bases from J, with 9 bases in between. The CDR3 has 14 residues. Amplification used 60 Vbeta primers and 13 Jbeta primers. This table comes from immunoSEQ multiplex PCR, and its TCRdb copy is limited to in-frame clones, with some not included. The sample includes 150,000 to 200,000 clones, around 86% of them seen just once. This receptor was identified in a male donor in good health and CMV-seronegative. Specimen: PBMCs. V gene TRBV6-5 combines with J gene TRBJ1-6; D not resolved. The CDR3 coding sequence is TGTGCCAGCAGTTACGGTGGTAGCAATTCACCCCTCCACTTT. It translates to CASSYGGSNSPLHF.